The 18 T cell receptor beta chains below were found in one sample sequenced in a study of CD8 T cells in Susac syndrome. With random hexamers, reverse transcription was performed on roughly 0.5 to 1 ug of RNA. MiXCR, run by TCRdb on the immunoSEQ multiplex PCR reads, gives a single entry per CDR3 protein. The data hold about 200,000 distinct CDR3 sequences, with around 90% observed a single time. Sequencing was done on a sample of CD8+ T cells from PBMCs. The receptors derive from a human donor with multiple sclerosis.

This chain links TRBV30 with TRBJ2-7, with 7 bases fitting TRBD2. The CDR3 extends over 14 amino acids. Germline CDR1 GTSNPN, CDR2 SVGIG (reference sequence). V lost 4 bases to trimming and J lost 4 bases; unmatched junction nucleotides: 10. The CDR3 spells CAWKAWGGPYEQYF. CDR3 DNA sequence: TGTGCCTGGAAAGCTTGGGGAGGGCCATACGAGCAGTACTTC.

V and J are TRBV2 and TRBJ1-5; D possibly corresponds to TRBD1 (6 bases). Between the trimmed V and J ends, which lost 1 base and 7 bases, there was a span of 14 bases. The length of the CDR3 is 15 residues. Per germline, CDR1 SNHLY and CDR2 FYNNEI. CDR3 residues: CASSEVEGGGQPQHF. The CDR3 region has the DNA TGTGCCAGCAGTGAAGTAGAAGGGGGTGGCCAGCCCCAGCATTTT.

This clonotype was recorded once. The chain employs TRBV3-1 and TRBJ2-1; D may be TRBD1 or TRBD2 (5 bases each). Trimming pared 4 bases from V and 7 bases from J, leaving 23 bases between. Germline V gene data show CDR1 as LGHDT and CDR2 as YNNKEL (reference sequence). The CDR3 has 17 residues. The CDR3 nucleotides read TGTGCCAGCAGCCCAGACCGGGGACCCGGCCCCTGGAATGAGCAGTTCTTC. Translated: CASSPDRGPGPWNEQFF.

CDR3 amino acids: CASSERSDIQYF. In DNA, the CDR3 is TGTGCCAGCAGTGAGAGATCGGACATTCAGTACTTC. This sequence joins TRBV28 and TRBJ2-4; no clear D. The CDR3 sequence is 12 residues long. Germline CDR1 reads MDHEN; CDR2 reads SYDVKM. Trimming took off 5 bases at V and 8 bases at J, with 10 bases between the two ends.

This chain links TRBV4-1 with TRBJ2-7, with D tentatively TRBD1 (5 bases). Germline V CDR1 and CDR2: MGHRA, YSYEKL. The CDR3 length is 15 residues. V gave up 1 base and J gave up 7 bases, with 17 bases separating them. The CDR3 loop is CASSQADSRSGEQYF. Written as DNA, the CDR3 is TGCGCCAGCAGCCAAGCCGACAGCCGGTCTGGGGAGCAGTACTTC.

The chain couples TRBV9 to TRBJ1-2; TRBD1 might be the D (5 bases). With 3 bases removed from V and 3 bases from J, the gap between germline ends came to 9 bases. CDR3 size: 13 residues. Germline lookup yields CDR1 SGDLS and CDR2 YYNGEE. The DNA of the CDR3 is TGTGCCAGCAGCGGGGGGGAGGACTATGGCTACACCTTC. Amino acids: CASSGGEDYGYTF. Full variable domain (missing parts from reference TRBV9 and TRBJ1-2): DSGVTQTPKHLITATGQRVTLRCSPRSGDLSVYWYQQSLDQGLQFLIQYYNGEERAKGNILERFSAQQFPDLHSELNLSSLELGDSALYFCASSGGEDYGYTFGSGTRLTVV.

The rearrangement joins TRBV4-2 to TRBJ2-7, with TRBD1 matching 9 bases. Germline trimming cut 3 bases from V and 0 bases from J; bases unmatched to any gene: 6. The CDR3 runs 16 residues. Germline assignment: CDR1 LGHNA and CDR2 YNFKEQ. The CDR3 loop reads CASSQSGTGSSYEQYF. The DNA of the CDR3 is TGTGCCAGCAGCCAGTCCGGGACAGGGAGCTCCTACGAGCAGTACTTC.

The gene calls are TRBV7-9 and TRBJ1-1; 7 positions agree with TRBD1. V was clipped by 5 bases and J by 6 bases; unmatched bases: 3. Germline values: CDR1 SEHNR, CDR2 FQNEAQ (reference sequence). The CDR3 extends over 12 amino acids. Here the CDR3 DNA reads TGTGCCAGCAGCGGCAGGGGGGCTGAAGCTTTCTTT. It encodes CASSGRGAEAFF.

This clonotype has only one observation. The chain has TRBV7-2 and TRBJ2-1, with a weak D call TRBD2 (5 bases). CDR1 and CDR2 (germline): SGHTA, FQGNSA. V was shortened by 5 bases and J by 0 bases, with 11 bases between the two germline ends. The CDR3 has 15 amino acids. This CDR3 reads CASSPGMASYNEQFF. DNA for the CDR3: TGTGCCAGCAGCCCCGGGATGGCCTCCTACAATGAGCAGTTCTTC. Filled out from reference TRBV7-2 and TRBJ2-1, the complete variable domain reads GAGVSQSPSNKVTEKGKDVELRCDPISGHTALYWYRQSLGQGLEFLIYFQGNSAPDKSGLPSDRFSAERTGGSVSTLTIQRTQQEDSAVYLCASSPGMASYNEQFFGPGTRLTVL.

The chain is built from TRBV7-3 and TRBJ1-6; D not certain. The CDR3 spans 14 residues. Germline V gene lookup returns CDR1 SGHTA and CDR2 FQGTGA. Trimming stripped 3 bases from V and 9 bases from J, with 12 bases between. CDR3 in amino acids: CASSFSEMGSPLHF. The CDR3 DNA is TGTGCCAGCAGCTTCAGTGAGATGGGTTCACCCCTCCACTTT.

V gene TRBV29-1 combines with J gene TRBJ2-2; 9 bases are shared with TRBD1. Trimming cost V 7 bases and J 6 bases; bases outside gene matches: 12. From germline, CDR1 is SQVTM and CDR2 ANQGSEA. This CDR3 comprises 15 residues. The CDR3 sequence is CSAETGGYLAGELFF. The DNA of the CDR3 is TGCAGCGCAGAGACAGGGGGATATCTTGCCGGGGAGCTGTTTTTT.

This clonotype was detected only once. The genes are TRBV6-5 and TRBJ2-7; possibly TRBD1 for D (5 bases). The CDR3 loop spans 14 amino acids. V was cut by 5 bases and J by 0 bases, with 11 bases left in between. Per the germline V gene, CDR1 is MNHEY and CDR2 is SVGAGI. The CDR3 bases are TGTGCCAGCAGTAAACAGGCTTACTCCTACGAGCAGTACTTC. This encodes CASSKQAYSYEQYF.

The V gene is TRBV18, the J gene TRBJ1-5, with 7 bases matching TRBD1. The V segment lost 5 bases and the J segment 3 bases; nucleotides outside the gene matches: 7. Germline assignment: CDR1 KGHSH and CDR2 LQKENI. The CDR3 length is 15 residues. CDR3 amino acids: CASSIFDRDNQPQHF. CDR3 DNA: TGTGCCAGCTCAATATTTGACAGGGACAATCAGCCCCAGCATTTT.

The rearrangement links TRBV25-1 to TRBJ2-6; D not certain. CDR3 length: 15 residues. From germline, CDR1 is MGHDK and CDR2 SYGVNS. With 7 bases removed from V and 0 bases from J, the gap between germline ends came to 10 bases. CDR3 protein: CASMGGSSGANVLTF. The CDR3 region has the DNA TGTGCCAGCATGGGTGGTTCCTCTGGGGCCAACGTCCTGACTTTC.

This chain connects TRBV11-2 to TRBJ2-7; 9 positions agree with TRBD2. The CDR3 is 12 residues long. CDR1 is SGHAT and CDR2 is FQNNGV in the germline V gene. Trimming took 6 bases from V and 6 from J; bases not matched to a gene: 3. In DNA form, the CDR3 reads TGTGCCAGCAGTAGCGGGAGATCCGAGCAGTACTTC. It specifies CASSSGRSEQYF.

The CDR3 spells CASSESGLGQTYSNQPQHF. The CDR3 DNA sequence: TGTGCCAGCAGTGAATCGGGGCTCGGGCAGACCTATAGCAATCAGCCCCAGCATTTT. The chain uses TRBV2 and TRBJ1-5; tentative D call: TRBD1 (5 bases). The V and J ends lost 2 bases and 0 bases respectively, with 20 bases between them. The length of the CDR3 is 19 residues. Germline values: CDR1 SNHLY, CDR2 FYNNEI.

The sample holds one count of this clonotype. This rearrangement joins TRBV6-1 to TRBJ1-2; the D is unclear. The germline V gene has CDR1 MNHNS and CDR2 SASEGT. The CDR3 loop spans 15 amino acids. Between the trimmed V and J ends, which lost 1 base and 4 bases, there was a span of 13 bases. Written as DNA, the CDR3 is TGTGCCAGCAGTGAAGGAGTCAGGTCGTCCTATGGCTACACCTTC. Its translation is CASSEGVRSSYGYTF.

The chain's CDR3 is CATNLRGGRGETQYF. In nucleotides, the CDR3 is TGTGCCACGAACCTTCGTGGCGGGAGAGGAGAGACCCAGTACTTC. The chain employs TRBV19 and TRBJ2-5; 7 bases map to TRBD2. The length of the CDR3 is 15 residues. CDR1 LNHDA and CDR2 SQIVND come from the germline V gene (reference sequence). V gave up 10 bases and J gave up 4 bases; unmatched junction bases: 15.